The rows below give T cell receptor beta chains drawn from one sample of a study of blood T cell repertoires in COVID-19. The repertoire was sequenced with immunoSEQ multiplex PCR; TCRdb's copy has only in-frame clones and lacks some. The sample has over 300,000 clones; around 82% are singletons. Sequencing used peripheral blood. The receptors here all came from a woman aged 50 to 60 with acute or convalescent COVID-19. Both conserved end residues are part of each CDR3. Each record gives: V gene, D gene, clone size, J gene, CDR3 DNA, CDR3 protein. D genes are given only for firm matches. The size entry is marked missing in some rows and otherwise reads once, few, many or a size class.

TRBV7-2	TRBD2	-	TRBJ2-5	TGTGCCAGCAGCTCCCCGCGGGGGAAGGGAAGGGAGACCCAGTACTTC	CASSSPRGKGRETQYF
TRBV2	TRBD2	-	TRBJ2-3	TGTGCCAGCATGGGGAGGGCGGGACTAGTGTTCGGAGATACGCAGTATTTT	CASMGRAGLVFGDTQYF
TRBV6-5	-	-	TRBJ1-2	TGTGCCAGCAGTTACTCGGCGGGTAACTATGACTATGGCTACACCTTC	CASSYSAGNYDYGYTF
TRBV6-4	-	-	TRBJ1-6	TGTGCCAGCAGTGACTCTCTAACAGAATCCCACAATTCACCCCTCCACTTT	CASSDSLTESHNSPLHF
TRBV14	-	-	TRBJ2-5	TGTGCCAGCAGCCACTACGGACAGGGAGGGTCCCAGTACTTC	CASSHYGQGGSQYF
TRBV3-1/TRBV3-2	-	-	TRBJ1-3	TGTGCCAGCAGCCCAGGGGTTTCTGGAAACACCATATATTTT	CASSPGVSGNTIYF
TRBV5-3	TRBD1	-	TRBJ2-5	TGTGCCAGAAGCTTGCAGGGGGCGAGTGAGACCCAGTACTTC	CARSLQGASETQYF
TRBV5-5	-	-	TRBJ1-1	TGTGCCAGCAGCTCCATGAACACTGAAGCTTTCTTT	CASSSMNTEAFF
TRBV18	-	-	TRBJ1-1	TGTGCCAGCTCCCCCGGGACAAACACTGAAGCTTTCTTT	CASSPGTNTEAFF
TRBV5-5	-	-	TRBJ1-2	TGTGCCAGCAGCTTGGGGGCAGGCTATGGCTACACCTTC	CASSLGAGYGYTF
TRBV5-1	-	-	TRBJ2-6	TGCGCCAGCAGCTTGGCAAGCCCCGGGACTGGGGCCAACGTCCTGACTTTC	CASSLASPGTGANVLTF
TRBV7-9	TRBD2	-	TRBJ2-1	TGTGCCAGCGGCTCCTCGCTAGCGGGGGGGCGGGATGAGCAGTTCTTC	CASGSSLAGGRDEQFF
TRBV19	TRBD1	-	TRBJ1-6	TGTGCCAGTAGTATACCTCAGACAGGGTTGAGTTCACATTCACCCCTCCACTTT	CASSIPQTGLSSHSPLHF
TRBV24-1	-	-	TRBJ2-3	TGTGCCACCAGTGAGGTTGAAACTAGCACAGATACGCAGTATTTT	CATSEVETSTDTQYF
TRBV4-1	-	-	TRBJ1-6	TGCGCCAGCAGCCAAGCTCGGAATTCACCCCTCCACTTT	CASSQARNSPLHF
TRBV6-5	-	-	TRBJ1-1	TGTGCCAGCGAGGAGGAGAACACTGAAGCTTTCTTT	CASEEENTEAFF
TRBV27	TRBD1	-	TRBJ1-2	TGTGCCAGCAGTTTAGGGGGACAGGGGGGATACTATGGCTACACCTTC	CASSLGGQGGYYGYTF
TRBV7-9	TRBD1	-	TRBJ2-1	TGTGCCAGCAGCCCTGGACAGGGCTTCCACAATGAGCAGTTCTTC	CASSPGQGFHNEQFF
TRBV6-6	-	-	TRBJ2-7	TGTGCCAGCGGGTTACAGGGCCCCTACGAGCAGTACTTC	CASGLQGPYEQYF
TRBV5-4	TRBD1	few	TRBJ2-2	TGTGCCAGCAGCTGGGACAGTGGCACCGGGGAGCTGTTTTTT	CASSWDSGTGELFF
TRBV2	-	-	TRBJ1-6	TGTGCCAGCAGTTCTTATAATTCACCCCTCCACTTT	CASSSYNSPLHF
TRBV11-3	-	-	TRBJ2-3	TGTGCCAGCAGCTTAGGTCAGACAGATACGCAGTATTTT	CASSLGQTDTQYF
TRBV2	TRBD1	-	TRBJ1-2	TGTGCCACCAGGGGACAGGGAGAGTATGGCTACACCTTC	CATRGQGEYGYTF
TRBV2	-	-	TRBJ1-5	TGTGCCAGCAGTGGAAGAGGGAACGGGAATCAGCCCCAGCATTTT	CASSGRGNGNQPQHF
TRBV4-2	TRBD2	few	TRBJ2-7	TGTGCCAGCAGCCACCTCGGCGTCGGGGGGAGCTCCTACGAGCAGTACTTC	CASSHLGVGGSSYEQYF
TRBV9	TRBD2	-	TRBJ2-1	TGTGCCAGCAGCGCCTCCGGGACTAGCGGGAGGGGGGGCTCCTACAATGAGCAGTTCTTC	CASSASGTSGRGGSYNEQFF
TRBV27	TRBD2	few	TRBJ2-6	TGTGCCAGCACCTCACTAGCGGGGACCTCTGGGGCCAACGTCCTGACTTTC	CASTSLAGTSGANVLTF
TRBV2	TRBD1	-	TRBJ2-7	TGTGCCAGCATAAGACAGGGGGACGAGCAGTACTTC	CASIRQGDEQYF
TRBV5-4	-	-	TRBJ1-3	TGTGCCAGCAGCTCGGGACACCTCTCTGGAAACACCATATATTTT	CASSSGHLSGNTIYF
TRBV6-5	-	-	TRBJ2-2	TGTGCCGGCCGGGACATCAACACCGGGGAGCTGTTTTTT	CAGRDINTGELFF
TRBV15	-	-	TRBJ1-5	TGTGCCACCAGCAGAGATAGAGTTCAGGGTGAGCGAAATCAGCCCCAGCATTTT	CATSRDRVQGERNQPQHF
TRBV9	-	-	TRBJ2-3	TGTGCCAGCAGCGTAGTTGGGGCCCCATTCACAGATACGCAGTATTTT	CASSVVGAPFTDTQYF
TRBV30	TRBD1	-	TRBJ2-2	TGTGCCTGGAGGTTAGGGGGCGCGAACACCGGGGAGCTGTTTTTT	CAWRLGGANTGELFF
TRBV2	TRBD1	-	TRBJ1-1	TGTGCCAGCAGTGAACAGGGGGGCACTGAAGCTTTCTTT	CASSEQGGTEAFF
TRBV7-8	-	-	TRBJ1-6	TGTGCCAGCAGCCGAGACAGGTTGTTGAGCTCCTATAATTCACCCCTCCACTTT	CASSRDRLLSSYNSPLHF
TRBV7-9	-	few	TRBJ2-7	TGTGCCAGCAGCTGGACAGCTATATCCTACGAGCAGTACTTC	CASSWTAISYEQYF
TRBV5-5	-	-	TRBJ1-4	TGTGCCAGCAGCTTGGCCGGACTATCGAATGAAAAACTGTTTTTT	CASSLAGLSNEKLFF
TRBV18	-	few	TRBJ2-7	TGTGCCAGCTCATCCCTCATGGGAGCCTCCTACGAGCAGTACTTC	CASSSLMGASYEQYF
TRBV10-3	TRBD1	-	TRBJ1-2	TGTGCCATCAGTGGTTCCGGGACAGGCTATGGCTACACCTTC	CAISGSGTGYGYTF
TRBV30	-	-	TRBJ1-1	TGTGCCTGGAAAATTCGCCCGCCACGAGAAAGAGCTTTCTTT	CAWKIRPPRERAFF
TRBV19	-	-	TRBJ1-1	TGTGCCAGCCACCTGACGGGGAACACTGAAGCTTTCTTT	CASHLTGNTEAFF
TRBV3-1/TRBV3-2	TRBD1	-	TRBJ1-4	TGTGCCAGCAGCCAAGGAGACAGGGAAGGTGAAAAACTGTTTTTT	CASSQGDREGEKLFF
TRBV18	TRBD1	-	TRBJ2-5	TGTGCCAGCTCGCCCCGAACAGGGGGCCAGGAGACCCAGTACTTC	CASSPRTGGQETQYF
TRBV30	TRBD2	-	TRBJ2-5	TGTGCCTGGGGTGCCTCGACTAGCGGGTACCAAGAGACCCAGTACTTC	CAWGASTSGYQETQYF
TRBV24-1	-	few	TRBJ1-2	TGTGCCACCAGTGATCGGACAGACGATGGCTACACCTTC	CATSDRTDDGYTF
TRBV28	-	-	TRBJ1-3	TGTGCCAGCAGCCTTCCAGGGAGGGGAAACACCATATATTTT	CASSLPGRGNTIYF
TRBV19	TRBD1	-	TRBJ1-4	TGTGCCAGTAGTAGACTGCAGGGGGAGGATGAAAAACTGTTTTTT	CASSRLQGEDEKLFF
TRBV28	TRBD2	-	TRBJ2-1	TGTGCCAGCAGTAATAGCGGGGGGGCTTACAATGAGCAGTTCTTC	CASSNSGGAYNEQFF
TRBV2	-	-	TRBJ1-2	TGTGCCAGCAGTAACCAGGAATTCTATGGCTACACCTTC	CASSNQEFYGYTF
TRBV6-4	TRBD2	-	TRBJ2-1	TGTGCCAGCAGTGCCAGCGGGGGGAATAATGAGCAGTTCTTC	CASSASGGNNEQFF
TRBV3-1/TRBV3-2	-	-	TRBJ2-7	TGTGCCAGCAGCCTCTCACAGGGATCCGAGCAGTACTTC	CASSLSQGSEQYF
TRBV5-6	TRBD2	-	TRBJ2-5	TGTGCCAGCAGCTTAGGGACTAGCGCTATCCAAGAGACCCAGTACTTC	CASSLGTSAIQETQYF
TRBV7-2	-	-	TRBJ2-1	TGTGCCAGCAGAAGAACGGTGGGAGGTGAGCAGTTCTTC	CASRRTVGGEQFF
TRBV27	-	-	TRBJ1-2	TGTGCCAGCAGTTTAAGTTTACAGGGTGTCTATGGCTACACCTTC	CASSLSLQGVYGYTF
TRBV5-6	TRBD1	-	TRBJ1-3	TGTGCCAGCGGGAGCAGGGGGGCTGGAAACACCATATATTTT	CASGSRGAGNTIYF
TRBV3-1/TRBV3-2	TRBD1	few	TRBJ1-2	TGTGCCAGCAGCCCGGTGACAGGGATCGTCTATGGCTACACCTTC	CASSPVTGIVYGYTF
TRBV7-2	-	-	TRBJ2-7	TGTGCCAGCAGCTTAGGGGGGGTTGGTGGCTACGAGCAGTACTTC	CASSLGGVGGYEQYF
TRBV2	TRBD1	once	TRBJ1-5	TGTGCCAGCAGGGGGACAGGGTCTCAGCCCCAGCATTTT	CASRGTGSQPQHF